The TCR beta chain described here comes from a study of cytomegalovirus exposure and HLA in healthy donors. About the study: Roughly four fifths of 350 to 400 genotyped donors fell in the Caucasian-associated ancestry cluster.

The V gene end was trimmed by 5 bases and the J gene end by 13 bases; junction bases not matched to a gene: 16. CDR1 is SGHTA, CDR2 FQGNSA, per germline. The CDR3 is made up of 14 amino acids. A word on this clone: Its target is unknown.

Use of 60 Vbeta and 13 Jbeta primers characterized the PCR. Sequencing used immunoSEQ multiplex PCR; TCRdb keeps in-frame clones, though not all of them. The sample lists 140,000 or so clones, about 66% occurring once. Whole-study results and caveats: When a later analysis was performed, an Asian-associated ancestry cluster reportedly had fewer N-insertions than the approximately 680-donor mean.

This clonotype was obtained from a male donor in good health and CMV-seronegative. The chain joins TRBV7-2 to TRBJ2-5; 7 bases match TRBD2. Specimen: PBMCs. The CDR3 region has the DNA TGTGCCAGCAGCCGATTTGCTCAACCGGGACTAACGTACTTC. Protein product: CASSRFAQPGLTYF.